This T cell receptor (beta chain) was found in a study of blood T cell repertoires in COVID-19 (dated by TCRdb to 2018 to 2021). At the level of the whole study: Samples from collaborators originated in the United States, Italy and Spain and spanned both the acute and convalescent phases of COVID-19. Deeply sampled blood TCRbeta repertoires from subjects exposed to, actively infected with, or recovered from COVID-19 were included in the dataset. The samples were drawn from the first 160 participants of the ongoing ImmuneRACE study and from roughly 1,300 subjects provided by 6 global collaborators. The repertoires were released in a freely available public database meant as a resource for research on the immune response to SARS-CoV-2. The prospective study material was composed of cDNA or gDNA derived from T cells, B-cell-depleted T cells, or PBMCs. Where HLA class I and class II types were available, the types were taken from metadata supplied by the sample provider, not from assay-based typing. Sample metadata almost always included a de-identified subject ID, COVID-19 status, age in years and sex. General findings and caveats noted by the study authors: Clinical and demographic metadata were provided uncurated, with the amount varying by source and participant.

Enrolling through a virtual design, the prospective study's participants ranged in age from roughly 18 to 90 years and lived across roughly 24 United States geographic areas. In the prospective study, cohorts were assigned on the basis of participant-reported clinical history obtained from a screening survey and a study questionnaire. In the prospective study, whole blood, serum and a nasopharyngeal or oropharyngeal swab were collected from each participant by mobile phlebotomists. Over a roughly 2-month period, participants in the prospective study had the option of providing additional blood draws and questionnaires. Prospective study blood samples were shipped either frozen or at room temperature before DNA extraction. A remark on this clone: Its antigen is unknown. No base quality information exists; no much larger clone differs at one position.

TCRbeta CDR3 regions were amplified from genomic DNA using the immunoSEQ Assay, a bias-controlled multiplex PCR. The authors' pipeline ran thus. Within the assay, amplification of reference gene primers was used to estimate how many nucleated cells each sample contained. To quantify the absolute abundance of each unique TCRbeta CDR3 rearrangement, sequence reads were collapsed and filtered. For each sample, productive Simpson clonality was calculated by taking the square root of Simpson's diversity index across productive rearrangements. TCRdb carries this immuneACCESS record with in-frame sequences only. Its versions omit some clonotypes, under half of them owing to an unresolved V gene in the studies checked, with the rest unexplained. The D gene and trimming were derived from the DNA, and the V and J assignments and clone size from that table. The sample table contains 300,000 or so clones; only one count was recorded for around 86% of them. About 4.2% of the sample belongs to the ten largest clones.

The sample consisted of PBMCs or T cells enriched from blood (not recorded which). The clonotype originates from a woman in her forties with acute COVID-19.

The CDR3: CASSSTLGLQQSTDTQYF. The bases read TGTGCCAGCAGCTCGACACTAGGACTCCAACAAAGCACAGATACGCAGTATTTT. The sequence is built from TRBV7-3 and TRBJ2-3, and possibly TRBD2, on 5 matching bases. The CDR3 goes from the cysteine to the phenylalanine over 18 residues. CDR3 DNA is the only sequence kept; it has 54 bases, read in frame from the first base. V loses 4 bases, J loses 0 bases, and the germline ends lie 20 bases apart. For CDR1 and CDR2, the germline V gene lists SGHTA and FQGTGA.